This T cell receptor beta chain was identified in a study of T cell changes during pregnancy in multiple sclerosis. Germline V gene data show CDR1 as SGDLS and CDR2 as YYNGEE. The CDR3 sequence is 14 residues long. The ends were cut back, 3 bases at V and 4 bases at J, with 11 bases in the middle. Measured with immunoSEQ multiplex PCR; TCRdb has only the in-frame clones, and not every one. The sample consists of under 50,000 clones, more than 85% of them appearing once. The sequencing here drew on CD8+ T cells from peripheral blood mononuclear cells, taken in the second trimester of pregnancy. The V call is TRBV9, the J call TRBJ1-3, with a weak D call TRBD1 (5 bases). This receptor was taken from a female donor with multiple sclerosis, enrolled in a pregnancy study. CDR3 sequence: CASSGSGSGNTIYF. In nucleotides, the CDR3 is TGTGCCAGCAGCGGTTCAGGGTCCGGAAACACCATATATTTT.